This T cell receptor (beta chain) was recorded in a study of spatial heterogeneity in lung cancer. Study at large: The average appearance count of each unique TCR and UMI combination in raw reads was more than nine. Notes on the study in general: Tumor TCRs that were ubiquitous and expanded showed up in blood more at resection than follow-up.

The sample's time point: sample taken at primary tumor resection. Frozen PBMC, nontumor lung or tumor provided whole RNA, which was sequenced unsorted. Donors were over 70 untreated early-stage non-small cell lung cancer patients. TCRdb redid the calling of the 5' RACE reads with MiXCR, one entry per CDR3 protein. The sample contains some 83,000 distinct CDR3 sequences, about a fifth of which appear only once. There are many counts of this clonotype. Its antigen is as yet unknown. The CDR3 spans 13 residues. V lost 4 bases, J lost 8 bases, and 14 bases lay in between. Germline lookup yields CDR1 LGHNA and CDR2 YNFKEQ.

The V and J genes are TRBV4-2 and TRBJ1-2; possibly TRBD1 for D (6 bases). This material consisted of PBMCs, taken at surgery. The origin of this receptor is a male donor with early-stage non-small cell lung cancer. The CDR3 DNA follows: TGTGCCAGCAGCCCATCAGGGGAGGAAGGCTACACCTTC. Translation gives CASSPSGEEGYTF.